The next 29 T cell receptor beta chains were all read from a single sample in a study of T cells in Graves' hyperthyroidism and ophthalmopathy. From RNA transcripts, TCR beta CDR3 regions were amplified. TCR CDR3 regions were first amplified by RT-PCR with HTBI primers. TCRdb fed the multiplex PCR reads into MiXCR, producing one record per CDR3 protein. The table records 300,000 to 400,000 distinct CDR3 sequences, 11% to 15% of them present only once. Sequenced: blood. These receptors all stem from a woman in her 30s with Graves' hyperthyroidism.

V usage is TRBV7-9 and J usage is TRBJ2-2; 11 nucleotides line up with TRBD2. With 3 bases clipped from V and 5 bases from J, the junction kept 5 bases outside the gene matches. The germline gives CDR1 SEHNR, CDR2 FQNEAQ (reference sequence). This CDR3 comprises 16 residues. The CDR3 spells CASSLPGLADTGELFF. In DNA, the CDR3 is TGTGCCAGCAGCTTGCCGGGACTAGCGGATACCGGGGAGCTGTTTTTT. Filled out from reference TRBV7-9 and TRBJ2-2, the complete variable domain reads DTGVSQNPRHKITKRGQNVTFRCDPISEHNRLYWYRQTLGQGPEFLTYFQNEAQLEKSRLLSDRFSAERPKGSFSTLEIQRTEQGDSAMYLCASSLPGLADTGELFFGEGSRLTVL.

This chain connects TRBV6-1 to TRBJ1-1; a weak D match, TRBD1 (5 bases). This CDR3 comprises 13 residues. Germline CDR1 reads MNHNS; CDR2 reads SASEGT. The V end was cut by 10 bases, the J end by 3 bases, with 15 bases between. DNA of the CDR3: TGTGCCACGGTGGGGCTTTGGGACACTGAAGCTTTCTTT. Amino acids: CATVGLWDTEAFF.

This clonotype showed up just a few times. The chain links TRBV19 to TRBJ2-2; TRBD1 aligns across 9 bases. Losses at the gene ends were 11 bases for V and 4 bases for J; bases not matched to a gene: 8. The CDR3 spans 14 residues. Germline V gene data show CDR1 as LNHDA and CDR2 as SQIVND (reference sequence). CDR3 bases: TGTGCCTCGATGAAGACAGGGGGCACCGGGGAGCTGTTTTTT. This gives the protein CASMKTGGTGELFF.

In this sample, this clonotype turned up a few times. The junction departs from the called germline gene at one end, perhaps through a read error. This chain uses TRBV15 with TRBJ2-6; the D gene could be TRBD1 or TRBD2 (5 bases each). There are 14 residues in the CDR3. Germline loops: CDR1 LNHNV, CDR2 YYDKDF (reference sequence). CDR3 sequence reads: CVTSWGNGANVLTF. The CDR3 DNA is TGTGTCACCAGCTGGGGGAATGGGGCCAACGTCCTGACTTTC.

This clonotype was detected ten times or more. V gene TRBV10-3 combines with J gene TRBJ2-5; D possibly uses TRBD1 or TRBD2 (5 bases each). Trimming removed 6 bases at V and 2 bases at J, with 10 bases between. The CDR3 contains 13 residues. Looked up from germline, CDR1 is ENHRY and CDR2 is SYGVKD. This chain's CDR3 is CAIRGERQETQYF. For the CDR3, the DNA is TGTGCCATCAGGGGGGAGCGACAAGAGACCCAGTACTTC.

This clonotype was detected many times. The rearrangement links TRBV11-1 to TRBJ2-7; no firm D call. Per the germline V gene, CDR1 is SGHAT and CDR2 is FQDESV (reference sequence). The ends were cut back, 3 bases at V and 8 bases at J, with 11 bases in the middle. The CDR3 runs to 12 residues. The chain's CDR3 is CASSFVGNQQYF. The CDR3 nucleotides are TGTGCCAGCAGCTTCGTAGGAAATCAGCAGTACTTC.

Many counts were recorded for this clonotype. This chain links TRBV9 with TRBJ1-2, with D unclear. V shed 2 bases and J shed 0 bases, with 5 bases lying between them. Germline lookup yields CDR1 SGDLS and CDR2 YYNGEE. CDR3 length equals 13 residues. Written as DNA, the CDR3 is TGTGCCAGCAGCGTCAGTGCTAACTATGGCTACACCTTC. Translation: CASSVSANYGYTF.

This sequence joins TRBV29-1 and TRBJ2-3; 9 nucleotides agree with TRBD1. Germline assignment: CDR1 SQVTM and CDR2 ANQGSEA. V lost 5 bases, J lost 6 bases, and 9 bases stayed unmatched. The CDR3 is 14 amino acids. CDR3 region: CSVPGTGLFDTQYF. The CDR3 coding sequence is TGCAGCGTTCCCGGGACAGGGCTTTTTGATACGCAGTATTTT.

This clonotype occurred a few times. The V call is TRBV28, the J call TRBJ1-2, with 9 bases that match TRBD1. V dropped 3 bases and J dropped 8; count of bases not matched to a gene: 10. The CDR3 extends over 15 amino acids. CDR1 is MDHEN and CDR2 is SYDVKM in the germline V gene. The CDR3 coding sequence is TGTGCCAGCAGTTTGTTCGGGGACAGGGATGAGGGCTACACCTTC. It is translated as CASSLFGDRDEGYTF.

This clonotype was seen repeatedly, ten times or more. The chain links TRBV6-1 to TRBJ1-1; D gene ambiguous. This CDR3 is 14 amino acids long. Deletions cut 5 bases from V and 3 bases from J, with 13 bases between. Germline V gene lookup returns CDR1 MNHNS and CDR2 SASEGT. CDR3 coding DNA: TGTGCCAGCAGTCCCCCCGGGCTAGACACTGAAGCTTTCTTT. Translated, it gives CASSPPGLDTEAFF.

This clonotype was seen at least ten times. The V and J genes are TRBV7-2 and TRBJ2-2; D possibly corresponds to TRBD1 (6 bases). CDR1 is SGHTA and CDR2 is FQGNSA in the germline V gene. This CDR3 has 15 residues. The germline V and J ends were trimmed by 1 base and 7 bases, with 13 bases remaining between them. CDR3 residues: CASSLDSRGSGELFF. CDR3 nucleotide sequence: TGTGCCAGCAGCTTAGATTCCAGGGGTAGCGGGGAGCTGTTTTTT.

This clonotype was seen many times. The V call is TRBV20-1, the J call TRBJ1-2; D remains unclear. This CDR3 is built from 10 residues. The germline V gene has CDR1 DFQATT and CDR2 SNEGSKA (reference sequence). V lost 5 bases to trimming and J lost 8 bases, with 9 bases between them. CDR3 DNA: TGCAGTGCTGCGAGGGTCGGCTACACCTTC. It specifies CSAARVGYTF.

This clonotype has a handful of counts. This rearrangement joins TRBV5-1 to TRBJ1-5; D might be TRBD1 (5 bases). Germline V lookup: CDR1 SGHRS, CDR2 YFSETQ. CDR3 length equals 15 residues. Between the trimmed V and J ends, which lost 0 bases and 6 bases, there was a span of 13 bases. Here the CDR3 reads CASSLGLGDGQPQHF. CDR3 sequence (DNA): TGCGCCAGCAGCTTGGGTTTGGGGGACGGTCAGCCCCAGCATTTT.

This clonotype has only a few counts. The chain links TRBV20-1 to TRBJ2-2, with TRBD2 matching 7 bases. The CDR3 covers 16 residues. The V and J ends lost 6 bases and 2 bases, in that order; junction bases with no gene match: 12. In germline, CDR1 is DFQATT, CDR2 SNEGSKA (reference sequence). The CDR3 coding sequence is TGCAGTGCCAATACCCCTAGCGGAGATAACACCGGGGAGCTGTTTTTT. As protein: CSANTPSGDNTGELFF.

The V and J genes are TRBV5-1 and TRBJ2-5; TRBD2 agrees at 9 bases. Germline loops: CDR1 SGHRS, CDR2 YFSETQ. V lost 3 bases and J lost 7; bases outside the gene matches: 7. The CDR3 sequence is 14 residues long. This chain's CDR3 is CASSSASGMGTQYF. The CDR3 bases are TGCGCCAGCAGCTCGGCTAGCGGGATGGGGACCCAGTACTTC.

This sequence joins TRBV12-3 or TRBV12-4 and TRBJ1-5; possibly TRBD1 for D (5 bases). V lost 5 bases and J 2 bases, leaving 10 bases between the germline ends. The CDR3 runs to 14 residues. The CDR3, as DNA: TGTGCCAGCAGTACTGGGGCAGGCAATCAGCCCCAGCATTTT. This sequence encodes CASSTGAGNQPQHF.

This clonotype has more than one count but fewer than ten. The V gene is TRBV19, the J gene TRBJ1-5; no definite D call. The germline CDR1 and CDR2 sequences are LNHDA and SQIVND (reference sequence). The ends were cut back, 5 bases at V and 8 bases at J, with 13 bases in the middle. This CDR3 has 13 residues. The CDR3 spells CASSVSVGKPQHF. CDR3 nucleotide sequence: TGTGCCAGTAGTGTCTCTGTGGGAAAGCCCCAGCATTTT.

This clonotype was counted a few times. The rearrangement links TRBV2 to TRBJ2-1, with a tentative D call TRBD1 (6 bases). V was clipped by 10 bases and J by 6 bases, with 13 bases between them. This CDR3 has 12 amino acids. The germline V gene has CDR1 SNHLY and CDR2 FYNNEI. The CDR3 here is CATSGQTNEQFF. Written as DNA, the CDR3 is TGTGCCACTTCGGGACAAACCAATGAGCAGTTCTTC.

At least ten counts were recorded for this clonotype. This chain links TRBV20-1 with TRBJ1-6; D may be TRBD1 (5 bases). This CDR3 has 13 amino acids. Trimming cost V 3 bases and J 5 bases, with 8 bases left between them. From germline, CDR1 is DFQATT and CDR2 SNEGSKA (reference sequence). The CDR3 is CSASRGDNSPLHF. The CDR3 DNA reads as TGCAGTGCTAGTCGGGGGGATAATTCACCCCTCCACTTT.

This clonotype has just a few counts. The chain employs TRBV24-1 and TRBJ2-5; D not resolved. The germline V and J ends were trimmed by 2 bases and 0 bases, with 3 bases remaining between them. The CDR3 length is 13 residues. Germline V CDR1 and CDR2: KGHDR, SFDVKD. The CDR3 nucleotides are TGTGCCACCAGTGATTCATACCAAGAGACCCAGTACTTC. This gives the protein CATSDSYQETQYF.

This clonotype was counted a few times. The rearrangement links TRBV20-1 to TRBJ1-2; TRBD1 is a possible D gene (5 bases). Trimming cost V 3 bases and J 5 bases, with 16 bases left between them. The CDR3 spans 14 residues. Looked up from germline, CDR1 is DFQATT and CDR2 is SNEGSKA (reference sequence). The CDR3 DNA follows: TGCAGTGCTAGTCAGGGTGGGACCGTTTATGGCTACACCTTC. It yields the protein CSASQGGTVYGYTF.

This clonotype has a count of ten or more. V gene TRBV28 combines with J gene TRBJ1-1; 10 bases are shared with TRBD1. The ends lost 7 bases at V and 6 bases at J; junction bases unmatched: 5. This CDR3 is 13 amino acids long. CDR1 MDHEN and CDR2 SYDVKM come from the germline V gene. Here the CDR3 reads CASKGDRGPEAFF. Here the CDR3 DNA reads TGTGCCAGCAAAGGGGACAGGGGACCTGAAGCTTTCTTT.

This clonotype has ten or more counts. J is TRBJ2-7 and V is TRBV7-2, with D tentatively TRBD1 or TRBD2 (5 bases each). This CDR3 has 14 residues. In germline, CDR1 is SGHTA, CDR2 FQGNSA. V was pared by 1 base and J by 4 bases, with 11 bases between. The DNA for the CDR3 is TGTGCCAGCAGCTTAGACGGGGCGCGTTACGAGCAGTACTTC. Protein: CASSLDGARYEQYF.

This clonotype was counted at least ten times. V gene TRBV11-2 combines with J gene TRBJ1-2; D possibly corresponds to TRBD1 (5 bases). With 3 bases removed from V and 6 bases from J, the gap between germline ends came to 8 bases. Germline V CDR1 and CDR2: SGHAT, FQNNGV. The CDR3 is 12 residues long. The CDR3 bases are TGTGCCAGCAGCTTGGGGCGGGATGGCTACACCTTC. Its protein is CASSLGRDGYTF.

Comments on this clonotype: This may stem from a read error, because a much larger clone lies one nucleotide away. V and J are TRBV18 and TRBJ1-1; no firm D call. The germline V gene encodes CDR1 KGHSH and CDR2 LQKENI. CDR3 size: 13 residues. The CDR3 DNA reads TGTGCCAACTCACCCCAAAGGGAGACTGAAGCTTTCTTT. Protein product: CANSPQRETEAFF.

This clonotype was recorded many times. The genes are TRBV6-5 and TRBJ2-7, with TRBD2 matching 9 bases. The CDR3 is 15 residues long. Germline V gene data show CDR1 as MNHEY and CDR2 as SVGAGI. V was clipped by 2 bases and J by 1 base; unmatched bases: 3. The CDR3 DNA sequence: TGTGCCAGCAGTTACGGGCTAGCGGGATCCTACGAGCAGTACTTC. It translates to CASSYGLAGSYEQYF.

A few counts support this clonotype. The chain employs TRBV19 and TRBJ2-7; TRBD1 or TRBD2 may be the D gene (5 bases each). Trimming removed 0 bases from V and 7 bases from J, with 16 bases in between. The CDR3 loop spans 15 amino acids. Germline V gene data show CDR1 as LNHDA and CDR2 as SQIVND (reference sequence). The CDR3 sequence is CASSIDSGTSAEQYF. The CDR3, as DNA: TGTGCCAGTAGTATAGATTCCGGGACGTCCGCGGAGCAGTACTTC.

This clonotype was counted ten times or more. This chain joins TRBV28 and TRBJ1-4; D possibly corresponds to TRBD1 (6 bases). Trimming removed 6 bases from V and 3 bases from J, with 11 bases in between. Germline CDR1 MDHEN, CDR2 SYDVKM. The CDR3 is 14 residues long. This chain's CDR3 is CASRRGPSNEKLFF. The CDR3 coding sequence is TGTGCCAGCAGACGGGGGCCTTCTAATGAAAAACTGTTTTTT.

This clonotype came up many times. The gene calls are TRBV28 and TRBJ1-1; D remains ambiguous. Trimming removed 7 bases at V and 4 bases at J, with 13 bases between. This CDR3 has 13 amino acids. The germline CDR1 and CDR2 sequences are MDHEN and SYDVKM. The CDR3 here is CASTPPATTEAFF. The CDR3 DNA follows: TGTGCCAGCACCCCCCCCGCCACCACTGAAGCTTTCTTT.